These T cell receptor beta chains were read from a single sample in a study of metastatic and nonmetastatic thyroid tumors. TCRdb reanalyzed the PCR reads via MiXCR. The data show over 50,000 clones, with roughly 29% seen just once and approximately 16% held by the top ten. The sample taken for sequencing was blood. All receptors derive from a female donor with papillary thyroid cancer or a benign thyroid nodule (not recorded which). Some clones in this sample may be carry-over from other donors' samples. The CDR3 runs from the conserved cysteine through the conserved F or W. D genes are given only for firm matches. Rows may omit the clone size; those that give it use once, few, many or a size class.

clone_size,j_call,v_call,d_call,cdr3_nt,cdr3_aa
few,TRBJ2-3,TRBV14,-,TGTGCCAGCAGTCTTTCTCCAGATACGCAGTATTTT,CASSLSPDTQYF
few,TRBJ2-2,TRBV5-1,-,TGCGCCAGCAGCTCTAACGAAGTCGGGGAGCTGTTTTTT,CASSSNEVGELFF
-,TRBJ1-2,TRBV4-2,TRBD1,TGTGCCAGCAGCGAGGGACAGAACTATGGCTACACCTTC,CASSEGQNYGYTF
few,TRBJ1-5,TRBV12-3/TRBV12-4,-,TGTGCCAGCAGTCCGTACAGGGAGTATCAGCCCCAGCATTTT,CASSPYREYQPQHF
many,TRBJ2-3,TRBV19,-,TGTGCCAGTAGTATAAGGCCGGGGGCTATAGATACGCAGTATTTT,CASSIRPGAIDTQYF
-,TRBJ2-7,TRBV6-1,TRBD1,TGTGCCAGCAGTGCGACAGGGTCTCGCTACGAGCAGTACTTC,CASSATGSRYEQYF
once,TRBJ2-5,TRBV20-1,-,TGCAGTGCCCCAGGCTGGGAGTTTGAGACCCAGTACTTC,CSAPGWEFETQYF
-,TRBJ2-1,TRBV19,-,TGTGCCAGTACTGTTACTATCAGCTCCTACAATGAGCAGTTCTTC,CASTVTISSYNEQFF
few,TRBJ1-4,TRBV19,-,TGTGCCAGTAGTATATCGGGGAATAATGAAAAACTGTTTTTT,CASSISGNNEKLFF
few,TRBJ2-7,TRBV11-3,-,TGTGCCAGCTCCCCAGAGGTAGGACCCTACGAGCAGTACTTC,CASSPEVGPYEQYF
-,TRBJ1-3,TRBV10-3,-,TGTGCCATCAGTTCCAATCACCGATTCTCTGGAAACACCATATATTTT,CAISSNHRFSGNTIYF
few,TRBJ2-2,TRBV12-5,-,TGTGCTAGTGCCACCACGTCCGGGGAGCTGTTTTTT,CASATTSGELFF
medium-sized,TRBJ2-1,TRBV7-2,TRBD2,TGTGCCAGCAGCTCAACTAGCGAGAGCTCCTACAATGAGCAGTTCTTC,CASSSTSESSYNEQFF
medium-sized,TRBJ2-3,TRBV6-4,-,TGTGCCAGCAGTGACGGGAGCACAGATACGCAGTATTTT,CASSDGSTDTQYF
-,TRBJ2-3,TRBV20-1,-,TGCAGTGCTACGCTCCTGGTGCAGTCCCAAAGCACAGATACGCAGTATTTT,CSATLLVQSQSTDTQYF
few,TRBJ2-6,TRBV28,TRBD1,TGTGCCAGCAGGGGACAGGGACGGGGTGGGGCCAACGTCCTGACTTTC,CASRGQGRGGANVLTF
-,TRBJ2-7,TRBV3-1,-,TGTGCCAGCAGCCAAGGGGGGGGCTTCTCCTACGAGCAGTACTTC,CASSQGGGFSYEQYF
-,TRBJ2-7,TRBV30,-,TGTGCCTGGAGTGAGAGGAGCTACGAGCAGTACTTC,CAWSERSYEQYF
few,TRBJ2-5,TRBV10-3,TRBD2,TGTGCCATCAGGGCTAGCGGGGGGAAAGAGACCCAGTACTTC,CAIRASGGKETQYF
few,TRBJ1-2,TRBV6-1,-,TGCGCCAGCAGTCCCCGAGGGTTCTGCTACACCTTC,CASSPRGFCYTF
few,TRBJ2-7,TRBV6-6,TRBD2,TGTGCCAGCAGTTCTCGGACTAGCGGGAGTTACGAGCAGTACTTC,CASSSRTSGSYEQYF
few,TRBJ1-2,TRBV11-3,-,TGTGCCAGCAGCTCCCGACAGACATTCTATGGCTACACCTTC,CASSSRQTFYGYTF
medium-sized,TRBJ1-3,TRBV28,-,TGTGCCAGCAGCCCAGCTGGCAGGGGTAACACCATATATTTT,CASSPAGRGNTIYF
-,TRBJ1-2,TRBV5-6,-,TGTGCCAGCAGCCCGGGGGGCTATGGCTACACCTTC,CASSPGGYGYTF
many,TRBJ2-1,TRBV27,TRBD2,TGTGCCAGCAGTTTTGAACTAGCGGGAGTGCTCTACAATGAGCAGTTCTTC,CASSFELAGVLYNEQFF
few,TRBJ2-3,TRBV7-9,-,TGTGCCAGCAGCATCGCCCAGGCGAGCGCAGATACGCAGTATTTT,CASSIAQASADTQYF
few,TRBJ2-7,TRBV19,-,TGTGCCAGTAGTACCCCTGGGGGCTACGAGCAGTACTTC,CASSTPGGYEQYF
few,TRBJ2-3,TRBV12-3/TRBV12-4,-,TGTGCCAGCAGTTCCACTACTAGCCCGGATACGCAGTATTTT,CASSSTTSPDTQYF
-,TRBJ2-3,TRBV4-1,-,TGCGCCAGCAGCCAACCCGAGGGGTTAACGCAGTATTTT,CASSQPEGLTQYF
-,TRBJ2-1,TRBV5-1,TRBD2,TGCGCCAGCAGCTTGGGTAGCGGGAGGTACAATGAGCAGTTCTTC,CASSLGSGRYNEQFF
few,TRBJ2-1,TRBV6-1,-,TGTGCCAGCACCGAGGGGCCAGCGCCCCAGAATGAGCAGTTCTTC,CASTEGPAPQNEQFF
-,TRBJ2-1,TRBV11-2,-,TGTGCCAGCAGCTTAATCTCAGGGGCGGCGTACAATGAGCAGTTCTTC,CASSLISGAAYNEQFF
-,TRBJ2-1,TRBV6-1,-,TGTGCCACCGAGTCGGGGTTTGGTGAGCAGTTCTTC,CATESGFGEQFF
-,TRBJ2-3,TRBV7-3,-,TGTGCCAGCAGCCCCGGGAGACCTGTTGGCACAGATACGCAGTATTTT,CASSPGRPVGTDTQYF
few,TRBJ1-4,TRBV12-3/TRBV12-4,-,TGTGCCAGCAGTTTTGAGGACAAAGTATTTTTT,CASSFEDKVFF
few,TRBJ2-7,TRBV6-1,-,TGTGCCAGCAGTGTTGAGCTCAACTACGAGCAGTACTTC,CASSVELNYEQYF
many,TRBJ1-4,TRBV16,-,TGTGCCAGCAGCCAATCGATGGTGGAACTGTTTTTT,CASSQSMVELFF
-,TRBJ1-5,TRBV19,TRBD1,TGTGCCAGTAGTATAGTCCCGGGACAGGGGGGCTATCAGCCCCAGCATTTT,CASSIVPGQGGYQPQHF
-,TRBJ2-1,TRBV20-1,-,TGCAGTGCAAAGCGGTCCTCCTACAATGAGCAGTTCTTC,CSAKRSSYNEQFF
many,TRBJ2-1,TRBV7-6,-,TGTGCCAGCAGTTTACTGAGGACCGACCCAGAAAATGAGCAGTTCTTC,CASSLLRTDPENEQFF
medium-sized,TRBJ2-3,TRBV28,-,TGTGCCAGCAGTTCCGGGGGCACGGATACGCAGTATTTT,CASSSGGTDTQYF
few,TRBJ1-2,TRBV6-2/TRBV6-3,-,TGTGCCAGCAGTCCAATCTTCCTGGGTAACTATGGCTACACCTTC,CASSPIFLGNYGYTF